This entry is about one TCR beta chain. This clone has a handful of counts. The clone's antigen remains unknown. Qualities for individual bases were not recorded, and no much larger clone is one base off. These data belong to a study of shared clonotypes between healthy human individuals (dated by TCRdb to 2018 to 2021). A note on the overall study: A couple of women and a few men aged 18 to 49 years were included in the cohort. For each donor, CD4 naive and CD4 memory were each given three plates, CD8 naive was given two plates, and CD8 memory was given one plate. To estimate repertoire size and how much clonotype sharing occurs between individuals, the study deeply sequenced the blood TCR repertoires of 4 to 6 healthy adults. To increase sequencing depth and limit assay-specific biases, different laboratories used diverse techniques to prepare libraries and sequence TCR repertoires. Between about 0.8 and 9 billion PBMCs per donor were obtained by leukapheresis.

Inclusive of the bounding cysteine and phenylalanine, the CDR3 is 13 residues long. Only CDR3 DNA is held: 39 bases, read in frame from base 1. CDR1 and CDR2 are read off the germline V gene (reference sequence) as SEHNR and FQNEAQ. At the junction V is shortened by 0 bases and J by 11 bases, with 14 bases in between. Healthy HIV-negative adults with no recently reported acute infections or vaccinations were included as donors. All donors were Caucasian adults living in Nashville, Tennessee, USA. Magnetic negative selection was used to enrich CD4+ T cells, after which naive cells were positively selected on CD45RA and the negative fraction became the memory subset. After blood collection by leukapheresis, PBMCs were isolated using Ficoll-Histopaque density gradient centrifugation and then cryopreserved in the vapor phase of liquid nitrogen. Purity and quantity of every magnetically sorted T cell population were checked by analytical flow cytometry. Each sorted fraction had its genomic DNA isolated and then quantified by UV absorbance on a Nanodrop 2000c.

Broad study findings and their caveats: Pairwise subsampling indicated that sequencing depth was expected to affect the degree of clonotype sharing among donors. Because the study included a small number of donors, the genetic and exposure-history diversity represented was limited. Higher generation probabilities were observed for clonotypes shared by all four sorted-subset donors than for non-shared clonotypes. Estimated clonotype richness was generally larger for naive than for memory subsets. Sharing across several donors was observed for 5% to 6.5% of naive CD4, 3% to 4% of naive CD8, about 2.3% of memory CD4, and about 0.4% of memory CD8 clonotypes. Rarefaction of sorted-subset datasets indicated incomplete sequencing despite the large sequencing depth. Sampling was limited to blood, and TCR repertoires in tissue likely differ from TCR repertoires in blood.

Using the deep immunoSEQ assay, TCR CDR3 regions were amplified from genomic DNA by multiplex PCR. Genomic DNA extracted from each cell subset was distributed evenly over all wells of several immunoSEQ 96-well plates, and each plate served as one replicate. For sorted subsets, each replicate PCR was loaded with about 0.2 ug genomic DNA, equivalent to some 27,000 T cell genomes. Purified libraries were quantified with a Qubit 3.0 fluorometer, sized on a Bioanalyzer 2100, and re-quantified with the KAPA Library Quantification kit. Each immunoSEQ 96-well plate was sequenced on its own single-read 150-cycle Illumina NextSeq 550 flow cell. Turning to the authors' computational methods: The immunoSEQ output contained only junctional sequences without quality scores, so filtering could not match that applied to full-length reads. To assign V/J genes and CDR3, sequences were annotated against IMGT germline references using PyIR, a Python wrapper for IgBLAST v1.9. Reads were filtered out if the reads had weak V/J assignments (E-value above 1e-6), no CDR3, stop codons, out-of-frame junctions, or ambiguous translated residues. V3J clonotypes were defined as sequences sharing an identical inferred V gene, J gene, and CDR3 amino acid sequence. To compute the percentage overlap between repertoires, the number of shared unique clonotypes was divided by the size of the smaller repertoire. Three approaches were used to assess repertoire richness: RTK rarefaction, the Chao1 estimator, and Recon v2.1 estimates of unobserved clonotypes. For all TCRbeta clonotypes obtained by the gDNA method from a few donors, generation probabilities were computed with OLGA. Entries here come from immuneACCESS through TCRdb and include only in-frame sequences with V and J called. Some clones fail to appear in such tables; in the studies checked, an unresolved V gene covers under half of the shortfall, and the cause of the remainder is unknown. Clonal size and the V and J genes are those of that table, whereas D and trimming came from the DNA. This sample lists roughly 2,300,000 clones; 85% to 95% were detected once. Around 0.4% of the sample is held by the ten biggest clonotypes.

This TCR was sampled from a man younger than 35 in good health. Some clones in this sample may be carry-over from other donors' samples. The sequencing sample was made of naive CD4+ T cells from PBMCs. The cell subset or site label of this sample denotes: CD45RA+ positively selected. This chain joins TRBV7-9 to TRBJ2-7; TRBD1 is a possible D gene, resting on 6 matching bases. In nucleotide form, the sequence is TGTGCCAGCAGCTTAGCTGGGGCGAAGGGGGAGTACTTC. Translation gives CASSLAGAKGEYF. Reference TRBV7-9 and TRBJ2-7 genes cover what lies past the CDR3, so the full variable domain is DTGVSQNPRHKITKRGQNVTFRCDPISEHNRLYWYRQTLGQGPEFLTYFQNEAQLEKSRLLSDRFSAERPKGSFSTLEIQRTEQGDSAMYLCASSLAGAKGEYFGPGTRLTVT.